This TCR beta chain was recorded in a study of T-cell reconstitution after alpha-beta-depleted transplantation in children. Using unique molecular identifiers, the investigators prepared the TCRbeta library. From the PCR reads, TCRdb called clonotypes with MiXCR, one entry per CDR3 protein. The sample includes 250,000 to 350,000 distinct CDR3 sequences, roughly 9.5% of them seen just once. The trim removed 5 bases at V and 9 bases at J, leaving 6 bases unmatched. The CDR3 has 15 amino acids. Looked up from germline, CDR1 is SGHTA and CDR2 is FQGTGA. The sequenced sample was PBMCs from the stem cell graft donor, obtained from the stem cell graft. The rearrangement links TRBV7-3 to TRBJ2-1, with 14 bases aligning to TRBD2. This TCR was recovered from a human donor who donated a stem cell graft to a child with SCID. The CDR3 spells CASSMTSGGAGEQFF. The DNA of the CDR3 is TGTGCCAGCAGCATGACTAGCGGGGGGGCAGGTGAGCAGTTCTTC.